The 3 T cell receptor beta chains listed next were all sequenced from one sample in a study of early T cells in non-severe SARS-CoV-2 infection. TCRdb re-analysed the 5' RACE reads in MiXCR, keeping a single row per CDR3 protein. Of more than 45,000 distinct CDR3 sequences in the sample, around 12% were seen once. Sequencing input: whole blood. Receptor source: an adult who was a healthcare worker with PCR-confirmed SARS-CoV-2 infection or an uninfected control (not recorded which).

This clonotype turned up a few times. This chain joins TRBV7-2 and TRBJ2-5; D gene uncertain. The CDR3 length is 12 residues. Germline values: CDR1 SGHTA, CDR2 FQGNSA. The V and J ends lost 2 bases and 4 bases respectively, with 5 bases between them. The CDR3 DNA reads TGTGCCAGCAGCTTATCCGCAGAGACCCAGTACTTC. Translated: CASSLSAETQYF.

This clonotype has a handful of counts. V usage is TRBV20-1 and J usage is TRBJ2-1; D uncertain. The germline V gene has CDR1 DFQATT and CDR2 SNEGSKA (reference sequence). The CDR3 runs to 16 residues. Deletions cut 0 bases from V and 1 base from J, with 13 bases between. The CDR3 spells CSARDGQVRSYNEQFF. In DNA, the CDR3 is TGCAGTGCTAGAGATGGCCAGGTGAGGTCCTACAATGAGCAGTTCTTC.

This clonotype was detected only a few times. The genes are TRBV20-1 and TRBJ2-1, with 14 bases lining up with TRBD2. V shed 5 bases, J shed 5 bases, and the junction held 5 bases outside the gene matches. Germline-derived CDR1 and CDR2 are DFQATT and SNEGSKA (reference sequence). The CDR3 length is 15 residues. CDR3 loop: CSAGRTSGRNNEQFF. CDR3 DNA: TGCAGTGCTGGAAGGACTAGCGGGAGGAACAATGAGCAGTTCTTC.